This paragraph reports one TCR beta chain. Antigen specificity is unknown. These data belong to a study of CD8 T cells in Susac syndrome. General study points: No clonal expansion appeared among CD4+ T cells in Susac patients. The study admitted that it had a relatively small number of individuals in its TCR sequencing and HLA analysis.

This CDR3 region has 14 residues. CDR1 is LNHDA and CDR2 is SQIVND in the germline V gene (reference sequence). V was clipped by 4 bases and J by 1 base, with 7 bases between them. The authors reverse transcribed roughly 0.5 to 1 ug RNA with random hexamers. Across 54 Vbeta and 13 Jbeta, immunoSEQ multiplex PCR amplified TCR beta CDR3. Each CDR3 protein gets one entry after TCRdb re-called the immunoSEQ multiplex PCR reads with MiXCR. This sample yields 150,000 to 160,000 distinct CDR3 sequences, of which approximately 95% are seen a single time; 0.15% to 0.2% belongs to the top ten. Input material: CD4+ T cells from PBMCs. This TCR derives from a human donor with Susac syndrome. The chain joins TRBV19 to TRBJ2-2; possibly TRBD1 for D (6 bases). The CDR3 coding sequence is TGTGCCAGTAGTACGACAGGGAACACCGGGGAGCTGTTTTTT. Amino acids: CASSTTGNTGELFF.